This note documents a single T cell receptor beta chain sequence. Its matching antigen is unknown. Using its own MiXCR run on the reads, TCRdb lists one record per CDR3 protein. The sample lists roughly 920,000 distinct CDR3 sequences; less than 40% were seen once. This entry is derived from a study of T cell repertoires in cytomegalovirus infection. With V trimmed by 0 bases and J by 5 bases, 4 bases remained unmatched. This CDR3 has 15 amino acids. Germline values: CDR1 MGHRA, CDR2 YSYEKL. The V gene is TRBV4-1, the J gene TRBJ2-5; 9 bases agree with TRBD2. This clonotype originated in a human donor in good health (CMV status not recorded). Some clones in this sample may be carry-over from other donors' samples. The input for sequencing was cultured CD8+ T cells from PBMCs, taken from culture after CMV antigen stimulation. This CDR3 reads CASSQDFAGGETQYF. CDR3 DNA: TGCGCCAGCAGCCAAGACTTTGCGGGGGGGGAGACCCAGTACTTC.